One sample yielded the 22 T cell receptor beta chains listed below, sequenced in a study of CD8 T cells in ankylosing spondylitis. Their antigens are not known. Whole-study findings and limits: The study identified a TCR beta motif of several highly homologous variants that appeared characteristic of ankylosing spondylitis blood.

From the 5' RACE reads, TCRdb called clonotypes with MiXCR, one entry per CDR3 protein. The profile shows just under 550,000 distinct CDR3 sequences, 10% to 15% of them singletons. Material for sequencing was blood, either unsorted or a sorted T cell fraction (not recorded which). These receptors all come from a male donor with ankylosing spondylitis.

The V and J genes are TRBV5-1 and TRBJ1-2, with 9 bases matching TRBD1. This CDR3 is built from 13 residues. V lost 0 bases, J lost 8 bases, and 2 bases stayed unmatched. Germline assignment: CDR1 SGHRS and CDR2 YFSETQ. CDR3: CASSLEGTGGYTF. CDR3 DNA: TGCGCCAGCAGCTTGGAAGGGACAGGGGGCTACACCTTC.

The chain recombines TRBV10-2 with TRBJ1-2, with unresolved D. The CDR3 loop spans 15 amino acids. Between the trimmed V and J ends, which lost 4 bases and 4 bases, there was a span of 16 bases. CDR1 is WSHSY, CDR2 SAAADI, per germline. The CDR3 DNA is TGCGCCAGCAGTGCAAGCAATTCCTTTGGCTATGGCTACACCTTC. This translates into CASSASNSFGYGYTF.

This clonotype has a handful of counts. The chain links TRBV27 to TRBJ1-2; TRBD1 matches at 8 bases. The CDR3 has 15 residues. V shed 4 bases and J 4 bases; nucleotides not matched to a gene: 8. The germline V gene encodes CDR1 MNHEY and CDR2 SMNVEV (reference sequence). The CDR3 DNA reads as TGTGCCAGCAGTTCCCTCCGACAGGGGACCTATGGCTACACCTTC. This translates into CASSSLRQGTYGYTF.

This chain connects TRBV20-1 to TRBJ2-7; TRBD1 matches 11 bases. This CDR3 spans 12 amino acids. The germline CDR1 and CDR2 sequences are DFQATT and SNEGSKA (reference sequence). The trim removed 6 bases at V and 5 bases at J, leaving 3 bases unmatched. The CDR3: CSAGTGGNEQYF. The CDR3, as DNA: TGCAGTGCCGGGACAGGGGGTAACGAGCAGTACTTC.

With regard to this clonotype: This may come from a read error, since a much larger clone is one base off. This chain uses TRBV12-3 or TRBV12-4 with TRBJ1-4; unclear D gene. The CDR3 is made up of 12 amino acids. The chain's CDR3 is CASMATNEKLIF. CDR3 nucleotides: TGTGCCAGCATGGCAACTAATGAAAAACTGATTTTT.

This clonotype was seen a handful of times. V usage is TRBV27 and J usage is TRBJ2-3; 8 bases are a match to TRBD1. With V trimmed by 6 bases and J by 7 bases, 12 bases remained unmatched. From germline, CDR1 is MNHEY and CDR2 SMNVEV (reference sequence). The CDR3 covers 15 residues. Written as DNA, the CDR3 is TGTGCCAGCAGCCGCCAGGGGGCGCCGGGGCATACGCAGTATTTT. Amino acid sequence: CASSRQGAPGHTQYF.

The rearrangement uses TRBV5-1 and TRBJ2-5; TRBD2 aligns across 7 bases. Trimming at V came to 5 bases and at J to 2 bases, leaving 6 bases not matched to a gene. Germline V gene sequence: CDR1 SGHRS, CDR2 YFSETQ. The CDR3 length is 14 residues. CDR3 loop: CASSVASGQETQYF. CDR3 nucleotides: TGCGCCAGCAGTGTGGCTAGCGGACAAGAGACCCAGTACTTC.

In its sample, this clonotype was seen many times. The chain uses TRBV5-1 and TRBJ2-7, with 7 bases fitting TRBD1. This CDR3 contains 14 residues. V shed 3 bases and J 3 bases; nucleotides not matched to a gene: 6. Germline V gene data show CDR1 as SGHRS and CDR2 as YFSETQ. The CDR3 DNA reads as TGCGCCAGCAGCTCCCGAGACAGGGACTACGAGCAGTACTTC. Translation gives CASSSRDRDYEQYF. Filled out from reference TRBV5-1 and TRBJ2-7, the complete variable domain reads KAGVTQTPRYLIKTRGQQVTLSCSPISGHRSVSWYQQTPGQGLQFLFEYFSETQRNKGNFPGRFSGRQFSNSRSEMNVSTLELGDSALYLCASSSRDRDYEQYFGPGTRLTVT.

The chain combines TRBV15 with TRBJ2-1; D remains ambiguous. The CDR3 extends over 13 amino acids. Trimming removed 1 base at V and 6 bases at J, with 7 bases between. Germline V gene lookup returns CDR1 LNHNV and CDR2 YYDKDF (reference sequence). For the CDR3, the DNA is TGTGCCACCAGCAGAGTTTGGGGCAATGAGCAGTTCTTC. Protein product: CATSRVWGNEQFF.

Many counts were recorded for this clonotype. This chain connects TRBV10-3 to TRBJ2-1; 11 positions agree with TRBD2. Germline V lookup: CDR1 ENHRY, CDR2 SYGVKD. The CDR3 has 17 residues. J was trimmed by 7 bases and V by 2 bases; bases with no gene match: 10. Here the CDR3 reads CAISEAELAGDRNEQFF. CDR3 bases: TGTGCCATCAGTGAGGCGGAACTAGCGGGAGATCGGAATGAGCAGTTCTTC.

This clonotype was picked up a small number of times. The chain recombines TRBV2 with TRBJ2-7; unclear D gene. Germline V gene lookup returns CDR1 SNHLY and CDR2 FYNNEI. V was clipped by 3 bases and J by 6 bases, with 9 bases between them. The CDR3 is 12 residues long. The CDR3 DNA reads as TGTGCCAGCAGTGATCCTCCAGTCGAGCAGTACTTC. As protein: CASSDPPVEQYF.

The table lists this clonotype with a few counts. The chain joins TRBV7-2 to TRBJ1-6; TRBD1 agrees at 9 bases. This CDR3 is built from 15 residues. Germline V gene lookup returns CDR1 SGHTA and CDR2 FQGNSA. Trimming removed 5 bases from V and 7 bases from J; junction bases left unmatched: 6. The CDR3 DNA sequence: TGTGCCAGCAGCCAGGGACAGGGTGGGAATTCACCCCTCCACTTT. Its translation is CASSQGQGGNSPLHF. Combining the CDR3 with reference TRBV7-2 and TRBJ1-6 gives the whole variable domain GAGVSQSPSNKVTEKGKDVELRCDPISGHTALYWYRQSLGQGLEFLIYFQGNSAPDKSGLPSDRFSAERTGGSVSTLTIQRTQQEDSAVYLCASSQGQGGNSPLHFGNGTRLTVT.

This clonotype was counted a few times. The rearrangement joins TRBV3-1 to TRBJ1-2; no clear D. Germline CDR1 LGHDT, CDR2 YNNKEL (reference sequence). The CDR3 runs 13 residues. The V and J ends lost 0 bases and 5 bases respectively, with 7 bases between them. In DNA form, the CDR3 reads TGTGCCAGCAGCCAAGACCCCAGGTATGGCTACACCTTC. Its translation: CASSQDPRYGYTF.

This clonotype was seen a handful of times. Written as DNA, the CDR3 is TGTGCCAGCAGCTTCATGGACAGGGGGAATCAGCCCCAGCATTTT. As protein: CASSFMDRGNQPQHF. The gene calls are TRBV7-8 and TRBJ1-5; 10 bases agree with TRBD1. The CDR3 contains 15 residues. V gave up 3 bases and J gave up 4 bases; unmatched junction bases: 3. Germline CDR1 is SGHVS and CDR2 is FQNEAQ.

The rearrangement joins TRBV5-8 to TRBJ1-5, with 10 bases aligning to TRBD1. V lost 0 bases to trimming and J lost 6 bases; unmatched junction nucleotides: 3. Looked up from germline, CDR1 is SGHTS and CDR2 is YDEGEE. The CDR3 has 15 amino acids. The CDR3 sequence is CASSLEGTGAQPQHF. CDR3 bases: TGTGCCAGCAGCTTGGAGGGGACAGGGGCTCAGCCCCAGCATTTT.

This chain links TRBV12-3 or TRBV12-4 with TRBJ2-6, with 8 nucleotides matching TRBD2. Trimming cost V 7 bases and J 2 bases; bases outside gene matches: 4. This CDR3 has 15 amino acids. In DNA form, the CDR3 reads TGTGCCAGCAACATCGGGGGGGCTGGGGCCAACGTCCTGACTTTC. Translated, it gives CASNIGGAGANVLTF.

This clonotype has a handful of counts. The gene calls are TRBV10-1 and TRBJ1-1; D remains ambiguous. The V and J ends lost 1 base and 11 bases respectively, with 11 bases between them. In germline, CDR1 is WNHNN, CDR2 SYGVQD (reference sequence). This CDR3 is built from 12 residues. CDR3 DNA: TGCGCCAGCAGTGAGTTAAGCCCTGGGGCTTTCTTT. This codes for CASSELSPGAFF.

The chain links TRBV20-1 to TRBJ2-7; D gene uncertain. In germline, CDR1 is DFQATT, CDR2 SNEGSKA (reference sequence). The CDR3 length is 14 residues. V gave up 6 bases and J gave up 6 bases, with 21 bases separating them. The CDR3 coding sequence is TGCAGTGCCCCAGGACGGGCGCAACCCGGCGAGCAGTACTTC. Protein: CSAPGRAQPGEQYF.

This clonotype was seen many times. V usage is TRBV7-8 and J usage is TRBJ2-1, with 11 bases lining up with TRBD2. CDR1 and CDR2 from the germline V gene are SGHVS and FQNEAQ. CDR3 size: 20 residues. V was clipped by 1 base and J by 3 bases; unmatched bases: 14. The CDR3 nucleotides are TGTGCCAGCAGCTTAGGCCGTCGACTAGCGGGACCTCAGGACTACAATGAGCAGTTCTTC. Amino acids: CASSLGRRLAGPQDYNEQFF.

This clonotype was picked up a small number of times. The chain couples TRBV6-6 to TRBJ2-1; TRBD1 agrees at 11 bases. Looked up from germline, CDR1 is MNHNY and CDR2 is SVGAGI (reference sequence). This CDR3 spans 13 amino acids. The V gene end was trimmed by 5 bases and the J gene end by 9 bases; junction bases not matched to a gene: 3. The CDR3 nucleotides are TGTGCCAGCAGTGGACAGGGGGCTGGTGAGCAGTTCTTC. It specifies CASSGQGAGEQFF.

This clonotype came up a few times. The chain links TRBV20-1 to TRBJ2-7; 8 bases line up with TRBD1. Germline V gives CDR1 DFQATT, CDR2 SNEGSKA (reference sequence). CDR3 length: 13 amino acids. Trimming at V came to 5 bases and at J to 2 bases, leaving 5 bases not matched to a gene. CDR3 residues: CSAQTGVAYEQYF. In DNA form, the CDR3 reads TGCAGTGCTCAGACAGGGGTGGCCTACGAGCAGTACTTC.

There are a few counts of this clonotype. The CDR3 DNA reads TGTGCCATCAGTGAGCCCGGATTTAGCGGGGAGTCCTACAATGAGCAGTTCTTC. It encodes CAISEPGFSGESYNEQFF. The chain recombines TRBV10-3 with TRBJ2-1, with 8 positions matching TRBD2. The V gene's germline CDR1 is ENHRY and CDR2 SYGVKD. After removal of 2 bases from V and 1 base from J, the junction contained 10 bases not matched to a gene. This CDR3 has 18 amino acids.